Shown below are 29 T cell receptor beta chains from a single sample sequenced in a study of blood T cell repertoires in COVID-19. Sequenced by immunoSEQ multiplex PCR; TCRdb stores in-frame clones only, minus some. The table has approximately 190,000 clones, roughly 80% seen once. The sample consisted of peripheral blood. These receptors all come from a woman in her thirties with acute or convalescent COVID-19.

The chain's CDR3 is CASSLAGATRTEAFF. The CDR3 DNA sequence: TGTGCCAGCAGTTTAGCAGGGGCGACGAGGACTGAAGCTTTCTTT. The rearrangement uses TRBV28 and TRBJ1-1; D might be TRBD1 (6 bases). This CDR3 has 15 residues. Germline V lookup: CDR1 MDHEN, CDR2 SYDVKM. V shed 2 bases and J shed 5 bases, with 15 bases lying between them.

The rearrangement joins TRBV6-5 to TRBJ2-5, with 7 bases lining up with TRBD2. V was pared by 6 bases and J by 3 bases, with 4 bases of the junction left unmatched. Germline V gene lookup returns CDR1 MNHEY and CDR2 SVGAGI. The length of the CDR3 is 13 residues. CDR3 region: CASRWGGKETQYF. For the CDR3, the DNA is TGTGCCAGCAGGTGGGGGGGGAAAGAGACCCAGTACTTC.

CDR3 region: CASSLDLVNGELFF. Here the CDR3 DNA reads TGTGCCAGCAGCTTAGATTTAGTAAACGGGGAGCTGTTTTTT. V is TRBV11-2 and J is TRBJ2-2; D call uncertain. V shed 0 bases and J shed 7 bases, with 9 bases lying between them. CDR3 length equals 14 residues. Germline V gene data show CDR1 as SGHAT and CDR2 as FQNNGV.

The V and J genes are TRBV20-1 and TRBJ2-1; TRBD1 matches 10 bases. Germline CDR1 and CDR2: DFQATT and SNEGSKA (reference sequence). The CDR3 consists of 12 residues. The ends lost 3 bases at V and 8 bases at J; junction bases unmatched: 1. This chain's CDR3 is CSASGTGDEQFF. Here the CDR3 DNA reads TGCAGTGCTAGTGGGACAGGGGATGAGCAGTTCTTC.

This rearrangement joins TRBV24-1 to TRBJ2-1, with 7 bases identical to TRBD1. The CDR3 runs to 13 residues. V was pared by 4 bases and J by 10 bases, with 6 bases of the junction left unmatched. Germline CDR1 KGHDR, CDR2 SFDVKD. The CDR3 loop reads CATSDQTGNEQFF. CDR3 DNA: TGTGCCACCAGTGACCAGACAGGGAACGAGCAGTTCTTC.

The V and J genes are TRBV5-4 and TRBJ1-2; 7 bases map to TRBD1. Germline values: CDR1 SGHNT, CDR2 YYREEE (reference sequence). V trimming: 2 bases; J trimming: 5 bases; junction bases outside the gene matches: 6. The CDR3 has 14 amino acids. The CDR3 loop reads CASSLWRGLYGYTF. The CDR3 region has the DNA TGTGCCAGCAGCTTATGGAGGGGGCTTTATGGCTACACCTTC. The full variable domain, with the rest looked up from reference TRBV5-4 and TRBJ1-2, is ETGVTQSPTHLIKTRGQQVTLRCSSQSGHNTVSWYQQALGQGPQFIFQYYREEENGRGNFPPRFSGLQFPNYSSELNVNALELDDSALYLCASSLWRGLYGYTFGSGTRLTVV.

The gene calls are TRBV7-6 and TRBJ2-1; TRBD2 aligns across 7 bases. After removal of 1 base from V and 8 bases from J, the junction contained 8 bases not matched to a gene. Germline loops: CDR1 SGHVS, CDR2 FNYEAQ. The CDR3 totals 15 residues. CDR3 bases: TGTGCCAGCAGCTTAGGTCCCACTAGCGTCGATGAGCAGTTCTTC. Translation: CASSLGPTSVDEQFF. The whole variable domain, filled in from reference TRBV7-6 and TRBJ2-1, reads GAGVSQSPRYKVTKRGQDVALRCDPISGHVSLYWYRQALGQGPEFLTYFNYEAQQDKSGLPNDRFSAERPEGSISTLTIQRTEQRDSAMYRCASSLGPTSVDEQFFGPGTRLTVL.

The CDR3 reads CASSEEGQGISYEQYF. CDR3 coding DNA: TGTGCCAGCAGTGAAGAGGGACAGGGCATTTCCTACGAGCAGTACTTC. This sequence joins TRBV6-1 and TRBJ2-7, with 9 bases that match TRBD1. After removal of 1 base from V and 1 base from J, the junction contained 5 bases not matched to a gene. The CDR3 covers 16 residues. Looked up from germline, CDR1 is MNHNS and CDR2 is SASEGT.

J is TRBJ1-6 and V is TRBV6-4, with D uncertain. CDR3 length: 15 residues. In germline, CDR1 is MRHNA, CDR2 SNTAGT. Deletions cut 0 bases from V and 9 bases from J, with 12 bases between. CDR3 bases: TGTGCCAGCAGTGACTCCGAGGGAGGAGGTTCACCCCTCCACTTT. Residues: CASSDSEGGGSPLHF.

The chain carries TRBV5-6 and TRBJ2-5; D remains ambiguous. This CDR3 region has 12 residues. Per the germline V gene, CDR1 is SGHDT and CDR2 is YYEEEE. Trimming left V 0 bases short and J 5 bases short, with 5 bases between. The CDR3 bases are TGTGCCAGCAGCTTGGCGTTTGAGACCCAGTACTTC. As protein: CASSLAFETQYF.

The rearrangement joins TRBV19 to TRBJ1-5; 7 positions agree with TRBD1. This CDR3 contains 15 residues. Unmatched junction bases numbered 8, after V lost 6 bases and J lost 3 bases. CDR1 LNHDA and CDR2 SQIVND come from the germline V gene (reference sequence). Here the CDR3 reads CASSEEGQPNQPQHF. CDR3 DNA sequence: TGTGCCAGTAGCGAAGAGGGACAGCCCAATCAGCCCCAGCATTTT.

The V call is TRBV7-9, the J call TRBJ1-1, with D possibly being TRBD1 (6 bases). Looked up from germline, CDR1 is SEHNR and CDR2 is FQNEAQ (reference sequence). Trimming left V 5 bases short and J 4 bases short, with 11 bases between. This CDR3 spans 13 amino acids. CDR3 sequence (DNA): TGTGCCAGCAGCGTCGAAGGGGGCACTGAAGCTTTCTTT. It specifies CASSVEGGTEAFF.

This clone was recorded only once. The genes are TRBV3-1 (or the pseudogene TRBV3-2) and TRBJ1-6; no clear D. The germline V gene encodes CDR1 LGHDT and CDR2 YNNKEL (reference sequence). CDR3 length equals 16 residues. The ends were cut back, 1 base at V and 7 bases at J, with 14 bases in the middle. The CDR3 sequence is CASSQARGQRNSPLHF. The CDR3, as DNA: TGTGCCAGCAGCCAAGCACGCGGTCAGAGGAATTCACCCCTCCACTTT.

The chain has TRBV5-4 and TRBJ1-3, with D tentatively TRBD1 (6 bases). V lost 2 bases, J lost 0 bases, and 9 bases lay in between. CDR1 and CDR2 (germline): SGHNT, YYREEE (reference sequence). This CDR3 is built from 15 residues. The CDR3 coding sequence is TGTGCCAGCAGCTTACAGGGATACTCTGGAAACACCATATATTTT. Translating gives CASSLQGYSGNTIYF. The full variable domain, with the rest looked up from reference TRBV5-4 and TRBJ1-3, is ETGVTQSPTHLIKTRGQQVTLRCSSQSGHNTVSWYQQALGQGPQFIFQYYREEENGRGNFPPRFSGLQFPNYSSELNVNALELDDSALYLCASSLQGYSGNTIYFGEGSWLTVV.

In nucleotides, the CDR3 is TGTGCCAGCAGCAAATGGACGGGGAACTCTGGGGCCAACGTCCTGACTTTC. This gives the protein CASSKWTGNSGANVLTF. The gene calls are TRBV9 and TRBJ2-6; tentatively, D is TRBD2 (5 bases). V gave up 4 bases and J gave up 0 bases, with 14 bases separating them. Germline CDR1 and CDR2: SGDLS and YYNGEE. CDR3 length: 17 amino acids.

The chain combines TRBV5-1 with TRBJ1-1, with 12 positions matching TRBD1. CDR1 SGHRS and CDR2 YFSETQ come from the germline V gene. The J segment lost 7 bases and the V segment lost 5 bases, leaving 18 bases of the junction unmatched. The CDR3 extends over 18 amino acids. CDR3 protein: CASSFGSDPGQGANEAFF. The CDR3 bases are TGCGCCAGCAGTTTTGGGTCCGATCCGGGACAGGGGGCAAATGAAGCTTTCTTT.

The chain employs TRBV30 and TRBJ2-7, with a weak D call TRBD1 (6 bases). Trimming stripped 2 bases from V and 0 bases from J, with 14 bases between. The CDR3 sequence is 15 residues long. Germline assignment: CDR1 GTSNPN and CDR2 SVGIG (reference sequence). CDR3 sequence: CAWSMGQGASYEQYF. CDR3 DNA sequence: TGTGCCTGGAGTATGGGACAAGGGGCCTCCTACGAGCAGTACTTC.

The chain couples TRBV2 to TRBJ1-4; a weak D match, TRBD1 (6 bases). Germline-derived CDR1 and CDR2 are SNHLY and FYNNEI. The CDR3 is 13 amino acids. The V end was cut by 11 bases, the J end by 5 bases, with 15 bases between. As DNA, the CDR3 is TGTGCCGGCCTGGGACAACAAAATGAAAAACTGTTTTTT. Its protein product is CAGLGQQNEKLFF.

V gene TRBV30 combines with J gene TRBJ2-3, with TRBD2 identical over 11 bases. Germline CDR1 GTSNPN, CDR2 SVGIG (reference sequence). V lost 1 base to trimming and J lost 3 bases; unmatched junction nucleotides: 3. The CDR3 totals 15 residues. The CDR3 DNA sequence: TGTGCCTGGAGTGCCGGACTAGCGGGTACAGATACGCAGTATTTT. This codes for CAWSAGLAGTDTQYF. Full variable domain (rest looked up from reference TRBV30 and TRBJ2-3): SQTIHQWPATLVQPVGSPLSLECTVEGTSNPNLYWYRQAAGRGLQLLFYSVGIGQISSEVPQNLSASRPQDRQFILSSKKLLLSDSGFYLCAWSAGLAGTDTQYFGPGTRLTVL.

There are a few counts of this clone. Here the CDR3 reads CASSTFKNTEAFF. The CDR3 DNA follows: TGTGCCAGTAGTACCTTTAAGAACACTGAAGCTTTCTTT. The V call is TRBV19, the J call TRBJ1-1, with D hard to call. V gave up 4 bases and J gave up 1 base, with 7 bases separating them. Germline lookup yields CDR1 LNHDA and CDR2 SQIVND (reference sequence). The length of the CDR3 is 13 residues.

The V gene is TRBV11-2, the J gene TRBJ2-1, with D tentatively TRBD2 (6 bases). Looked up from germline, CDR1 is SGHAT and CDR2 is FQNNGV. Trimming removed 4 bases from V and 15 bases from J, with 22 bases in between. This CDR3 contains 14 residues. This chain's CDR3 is CASSSLRLGGIAFF. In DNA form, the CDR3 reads TGTGCCAGCAGCTCCCTTCGACTAGGAGGTATCGCGTTCTTC. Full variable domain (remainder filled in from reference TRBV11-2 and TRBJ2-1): EAGVAQSPRYKIIEKRQSVAFWCNPISGHATLYWYQQILGQGPKLLIQFQNNGVVDDSQLPKDRFSAERLKGVDSTLKIQPAKLEDSAVYLCASSSLRLGGIAFFGPGTRLTVL.

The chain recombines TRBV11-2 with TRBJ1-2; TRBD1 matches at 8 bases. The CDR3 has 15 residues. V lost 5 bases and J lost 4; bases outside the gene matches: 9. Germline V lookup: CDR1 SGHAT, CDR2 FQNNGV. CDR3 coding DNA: TGTGCCAGCAGCCAGACGACAGGGGTTAGCTATGGCTACACCTTC. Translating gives CASSQTTGVSYGYTF.

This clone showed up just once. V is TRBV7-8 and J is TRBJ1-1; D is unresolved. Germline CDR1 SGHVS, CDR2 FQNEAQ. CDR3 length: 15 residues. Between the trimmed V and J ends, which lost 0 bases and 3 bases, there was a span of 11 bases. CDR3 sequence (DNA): TGTGCCAGCAGCTTAGCTTTTCGGTTGGACACTGAAGCTTTCTTT. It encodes CASSLAFRLDTEAFF.

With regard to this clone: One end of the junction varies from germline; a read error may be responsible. This CDR3 is CASSQDRLAGTHHF. The CDR3 DNA follows: TGCGCCAGCAGCCAAGATCGATTGGCGGGGACTCATCACTTC. The chain links TRBV4-1 to TRBJ2-7; D may be TRBD2 (6 bases). This CDR3 has 14 amino acids. Germline CDR1 reads MGHRA; CDR2 reads YSYEKL.

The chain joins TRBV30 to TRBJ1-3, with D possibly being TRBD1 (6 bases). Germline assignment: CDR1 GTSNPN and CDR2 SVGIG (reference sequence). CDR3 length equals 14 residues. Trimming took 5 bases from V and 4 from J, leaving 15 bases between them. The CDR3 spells CAWGTGLPGNTIYF. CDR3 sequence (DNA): TGTGCCTGGGGTACAGGGTTACCGGGAAACACCATATATTTT.

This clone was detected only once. The CDR3 coding sequence is TGTGCCAGCAGTTGGACGGGACTAGCGGGAGTAGGAGGCACAGATACGCAGTATTTT. Protein: CASSWTGLAGVGGTDTQYF. The chain recombines TRBV27 with TRBJ2-3; 14 nucleotides align to TRBD2. The germline CDR1 and CDR2 sequences are MNHEY and SMNVEV (reference sequence). After removal of 4 bases from V and 1 base from J, the junction contained 10 bases not matched to a gene. The CDR3 is 19 amino acids.

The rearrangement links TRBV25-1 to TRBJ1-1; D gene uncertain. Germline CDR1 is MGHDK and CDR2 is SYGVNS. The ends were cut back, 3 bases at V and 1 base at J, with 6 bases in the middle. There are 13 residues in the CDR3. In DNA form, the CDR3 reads TGTGCCAGCAGTGACCCCGGGAACACTGAAGCTTTCTTT. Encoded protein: CASSDPGNTEAFF.

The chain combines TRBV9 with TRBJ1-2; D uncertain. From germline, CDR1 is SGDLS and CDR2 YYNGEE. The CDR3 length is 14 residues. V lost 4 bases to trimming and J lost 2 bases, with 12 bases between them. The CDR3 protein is CASSSRTENYGYTF. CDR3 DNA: TGTGCCAGCAGCTCTCGGACTGAAAACTATGGCTACACCTTC.

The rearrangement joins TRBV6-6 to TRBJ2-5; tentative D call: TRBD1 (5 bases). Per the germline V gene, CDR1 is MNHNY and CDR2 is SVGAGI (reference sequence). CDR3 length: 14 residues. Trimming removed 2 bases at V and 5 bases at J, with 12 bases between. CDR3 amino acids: CASSYQGGRETQYF. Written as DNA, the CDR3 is TGTGCCAGCAGTTACCAGGGTGGTCGGGAGACCCAGTACTTC.